The clone carrying this TCR beta chain was found many times. What it binds is unknown. The sample belongs to a study of human T cells and chemical hapten exposure. General study findings and limits: No alteration of TCRs above 1 in 1000 frequency was seen with DPC sensitization.

Unfractionated whole blood yielded total RNA. Germline lookup yields CDR1 ENHRY and CDR2 SYGVKD. The V gene lost 0 bases and the J gene lost 4 bases, with 9 bases spanning the gap. This CDR3 is built from 15 residues. Each cDNA molecule in the library carried unique molecular identifiers. TCRdb fed the reads into MiXCR, producing one record per CDR3 protein. The top ten hold 1.4% of the sample, which has 95,000 to 150,000 distinct CDR3 sequences, approximately 9.3% seen once. The origin of this receptor is a human donor in good health. Some clones in this sample may be carry-over from other donors' samples. The rearrangement joins TRBV10-3 to TRBJ1-4, with D unresolved. The sequencing input was whole blood. The CDR3 DNA is TGTGCCATCAGTGAGTCTGGAAGTCGTAATGAAAAACTGTTTTTT. This encodes CAISESGSRNEKLFF.